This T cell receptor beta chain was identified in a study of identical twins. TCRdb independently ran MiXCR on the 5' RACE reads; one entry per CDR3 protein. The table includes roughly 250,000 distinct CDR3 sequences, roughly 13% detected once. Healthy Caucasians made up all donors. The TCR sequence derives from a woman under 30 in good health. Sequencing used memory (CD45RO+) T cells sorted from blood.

DNA of the CDR3: TGTGCCAGCGGCCCGAGGCGTTTACTAGCCTACAATGAGCAGTTCTTC. Translating gives CASGPRRLLAYNEQFF. This rearrangement joins TRBV5-6 to TRBJ2-1; a possible D gene is TRBD2 (5 bases). V was clipped by 7 bases and J by 2 bases, with 19 bases between them. CDR1 is SGHDT and CDR2 is YYEEEE in the germline V gene. This CDR3 has 16 residues.